Described below is a single T cell receptor beta chain sequence and its context. The entry originates in a study of blood T cell repertoires in COVID-19. CDR3 length: 15 residues. CDR1 is MNHEY and CDR2 is SVGAGI in the germline V gene. V was trimmed by 3 bases and J by 2 bases, leaving 10 bases between them. TCRdb keeps only in-frame clones here, not all; method: immunoSEQ multiplex PCR. The sample holds about 360,000 clones, over 75% seen once. The sample comprised PBMCs or T cells enriched from blood (not recorded which). The receptor was isolated from a woman aged 40 to 50 with acute COVID-19. This chain uses TRBV6-5 with TRBJ2-2, with D hard to call. DNA for the CDR3: TGTGCCAGCAGTTATGGAGCTAGAAACACCGGGGAGCTGTTTTTT. Residues: CASSYGARNTGELFF.